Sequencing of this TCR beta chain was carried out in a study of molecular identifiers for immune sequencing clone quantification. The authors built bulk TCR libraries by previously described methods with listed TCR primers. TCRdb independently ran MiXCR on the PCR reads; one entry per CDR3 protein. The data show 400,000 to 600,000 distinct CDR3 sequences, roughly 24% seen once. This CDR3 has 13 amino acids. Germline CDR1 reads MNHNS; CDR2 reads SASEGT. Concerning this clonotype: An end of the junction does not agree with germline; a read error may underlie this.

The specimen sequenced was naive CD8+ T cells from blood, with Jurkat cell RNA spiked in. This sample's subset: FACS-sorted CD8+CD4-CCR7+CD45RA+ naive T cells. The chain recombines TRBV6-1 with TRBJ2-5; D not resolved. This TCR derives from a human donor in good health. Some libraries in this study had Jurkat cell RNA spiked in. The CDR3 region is CASSEAPEETRYF. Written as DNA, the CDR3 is TGTGCCAGCAGTGAAGCCCCCGAGGAGACCCGGTACTTC.